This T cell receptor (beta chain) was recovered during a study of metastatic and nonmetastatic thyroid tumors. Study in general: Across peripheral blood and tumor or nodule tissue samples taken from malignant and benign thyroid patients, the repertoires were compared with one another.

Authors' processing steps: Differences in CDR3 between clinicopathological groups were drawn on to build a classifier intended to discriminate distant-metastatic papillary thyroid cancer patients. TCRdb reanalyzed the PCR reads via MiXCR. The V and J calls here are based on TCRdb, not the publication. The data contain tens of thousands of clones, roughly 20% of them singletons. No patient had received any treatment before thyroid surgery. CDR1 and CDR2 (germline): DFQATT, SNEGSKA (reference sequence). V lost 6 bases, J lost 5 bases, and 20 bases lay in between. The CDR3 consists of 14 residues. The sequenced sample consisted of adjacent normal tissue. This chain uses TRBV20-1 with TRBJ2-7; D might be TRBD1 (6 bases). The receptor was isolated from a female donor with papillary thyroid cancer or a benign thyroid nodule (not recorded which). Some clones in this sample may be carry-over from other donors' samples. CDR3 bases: TGCAGTGCCACAGGGTGTCGGGCTTTCAACGAGCAGTACTTC. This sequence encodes CSATGCRAFNEQYF.